This T cell receptor beta chain stems from a study of shared clonotypes between healthy human individuals. Produced via immunoSEQ multiplex PCR; TCRdb's table is partial and in-frame only. Seen here are 2,500,000 or so clones, 93% observed once, and the top ten hold approximately 0.35%. What was sequenced was naive CD4+ T cells from PBMCs. The subset here: CD45RA+ positively selected. The TCR comes from a man between 18 and 35 years old in good health. Some clones in this sample may be carry-over from other donors' samples.

CDR3 loop: CASRDREVAGELFF. The CDR3 region has the DNA TGTGCCAGTAGAGATCGGGAGGTTGCCGGGGAGCTGTTTTTT. The V and J genes are TRBV19 and TRBJ2-2; the match to TRBD2 covers 7 bases. The V and J ends lost 6 bases and 6 bases, in that order; junction bases with no gene match: 7. Looked up from germline, CDR1 is LNHDA and CDR2 is SQIVND (reference sequence). CDR3 length: 14 residues.